Below are 19 T cell receptor beta chains sequenced from a single sample in a study of T cell responses to AZD1222 COVID-19 vaccine. Measured with immunoSEQ multiplex PCR; TCRdb has only the in-frame clones, and not every one. The table shows 45,000 to 55,000 clones, with roughly 80% occurring only once. The material sequenced was peripheral blood, taken on day 0 of MenACWY control vaccination. All receptors derive from an adult in good health.

This CDR3 is CASSGPGGGNSPLHF. CDR3 DNA: TGTGCCAGCAGCGGCCCCGGGGGGGGCAATTCACCCCTCCACTTT. The chain links TRBV2 to TRBJ1-6; tentatively, D is TRBD1 (6 bases). The length of the CDR3 is 15 residues. Germline CDR1 and CDR2: SNHLY and FYNNEI. The germline V and J ends were trimmed by 6 bases and 7 bases, with 16 bases remaining between them.

The rearrangement links TRBV15 to TRBJ2-7; D uncertain. The V end was cut by 3 bases, the J end by 0 bases, with 6 bases between. The CDR3 consists of 13 residues. Germline values: CDR1 LNHNV, CDR2 YYDKDF (reference sequence). The CDR3 nucleotides read TGTGCCACCAGCAGCGCCGACTCCTACGAGCAGTACTTC. It is translated as CATSSADSYEQYF.

The sample holds one count of this clone. V and J are TRBV7-6 and TRBJ1-5; D is possibly TRBD1 (5 bases). Per the germline V gene, CDR1 is SGHVS and CDR2 is FNYEAQ. Trimming cost V 5 bases and J 1 base, with 12 bases left between them. The CDR3 sequence is 15 residues long. The CDR3: CASSLMTVSNQPQHF. DNA of the CDR3: TGTGCCAGCAGCCTAATGACAGTGAGCAATCAGCCCCAGCATTTT.

The chain recombines TRBV30 with TRBJ1-2; D is uncertain. The CDR3 is 12 amino acids. Germline-derived CDR1 and CDR2 are GTSNPN and SVGIG (reference sequence). The V end lost 4 bases, the J end lost 7 bases, and 13 bases lay between the germline ends. In DNA, the CDR3 is TGTGCCTGGACCCGAGGTCGACCTGGCTACACCTTC. Its protein product is CAWTRGRPGYTF.

The chain has TRBV4-1 and TRBJ2-7; a possible D gene is TRBD2 (5 bases). Trimming cost V 0 bases and J 1 base, with 19 bases left between them. Germline-derived CDR1 and CDR2 are MGHRA and YSYEKL. The length of the CDR3 is 18 residues. As DNA, the CDR3 is TGCGCCAGCAGCCAAGATGGAGTGGGGAGTCGGCAATCCTACGAGCAGTACTTC. Protein product: CASSQDGVGSRQSYEQYF.

J is TRBJ1-2 and V is TRBV15; 7 bases fit TRBD1. V dropped 5 bases and J dropped 0; count of bases not matched to a gene: 0. The CDR3 loop spans 13 amino acids. The V gene's germline CDR1 is LNHNV and CDR2 YYDKDF (reference sequence). CDR3 nucleotides: TGTGCCACCAGCGGGACAGCTAACTATGGCTACACCTTC. This encodes CATSGTANYGYTF.

The gene calls are TRBV30 and TRBJ2-1; no clear D. CDR1 and CDR2 (germline): GTSNPN, SVGIG (reference sequence). The V gene lost 3 bases and the J gene lost 6 bases, with 12 bases spanning the gap. The length of the CDR3 is 13 residues. The chain's CDR3 is CAWRRLGFNEQFF. DNA for the CDR3: TGTGCCTGGAGGCGGCTGGGGTTCAATGAGCAGTTCTTC.

The rearrangement uses TRBV9 and TRBJ1-4, with D possibly being TRBD1 (5 bases). The length of the CDR3 is 15 residues. V lost 3 bases and J 0 bases, leaving 9 bases between the germline ends. Germline V CDR1 and CDR2: SGDLS, YYNGEE. The CDR3 DNA sequence: TGTGCCAGCAGCGATGGGGGGACAACTAATGAAAAACTGTTTTTT. Translated, it gives CASSDGGTTNEKLFF. Variable domain in full (rest from reference TRBV9 and TRBJ1-4): DSGVTQTPKHLITATGQRVTLRCSPRSGDLSVYWYQQSLDQGLQFLIQYYNGEERAKGNILERFSAQQFPDLHSELNLSSLELGDSALYFCASSDGGTTNEKLFFGSGTQLSVL.

The chain combines TRBV6-5 with TRBJ1-6, with no clear D. Trimming stripped 7 bases from V and 0 bases from J, with 7 bases between. Germline-derived CDR1 and CDR2 are MNHEY and SVGAGI. The CDR3 spans 14 residues. The CDR3 DNA sequence: TGTGCCAGCAACGACAACTCCTATAATTCACCCCTCCACTTT. Translated, it gives CASNDNSYNSPLHF.

This chain uses TRBV5-4 with TRBJ2-5, with 9 bases identical to TRBD1. Germline V gene sequence: CDR1 SGHNT, CDR2 YYREEE (reference sequence). The CDR3 extends over 13 amino acids. The trim removed 4 bases at V and 4 bases at J, leaving 2 bases unmatched. The DNA of the CDR3 is TGTGCCAGCAGCCTGACAGGGGGAGAGACCCAGTACTTC. It translates to CASSLTGGETQYF.

This chain uses TRBV10-2 with TRBJ1-2; D is undetermined. This CDR3 has 14 amino acids. V dropped 0 bases and J dropped 6 bases, with 11 bases sitting between them. CDR1 and CDR2 from the germline V gene are WSHSY and SAAADI. The DNA of the CDR3 is TGCGCCAGCAGTGAGTCCGAACAACGGAATGGCTACACCTTC. It encodes CASSESEQRNGYTF.

The genes are TRBV30 and TRBJ2-3; TRBD1 might be the D (6 bases). The V end lost 8 bases, the J end lost 2 bases, and 17 bases lay between the germline ends. Germline V gives CDR1 GTSNPN, CDR2 SVGIG (reference sequence). The CDR3 sequence is 14 residues long. CDR3 in amino acids: CARTRTVNTDTQYF. The CDR3 nucleotides read TGTGCCCGCACACGGACAGTGAACACAGATACGCAGTATTTT.

The V gene is TRBV11-2, the J gene TRBJ1-1, with TRBD1 identical over 7 bases. V was pared by 1 base and J by 0 bases, with 5 bases of the junction left unmatched. This CDR3 has 16 amino acids. Germline lookup yields CDR1 SGHAT and CDR2 FQNNGV. The CDR3 nucleotides read TGTGCCAGCAGCTTAGGAAACAGGGGCCTGAACACTGAAGCTTTCTTT. It codes for CASSLGNRGLNTEAFF.

This clone was observed a few times. The CDR3 DNA reads TGTGCCAGCAGCCCCCGGACAGCAATCTCCTACGAGCAGTACTTC. Translation gives CASSPRTAISYEQYF. The chain has TRBV7-9 and TRBJ2-7; a possible D gene is TRBD1 (6 bases). This CDR3 has 15 residues. The germline V and J ends were trimmed by 5 bases and 0 bases, with 14 bases remaining between them. Germline CDR1 reads SEHNR; CDR2 reads FQNEAQ (reference sequence).

The rearrangement links TRBV7-9 to TRBJ2-7; D is tentatively TRBD1 or TRBD2 (5 bases each). CDR3 length equals 15 residues. CDR1 SEHNR and CDR2 FQNEAQ come from the germline V gene (reference sequence). Trimming pared 6 bases from V and 2 bases from J, leaving 17 bases between. The DNA for the CDR3 is TGTGCCAGCAGTCTTACCCCCCCGGGGCCCTACGAGCAGTACTTC. It encodes CASSLTPPGPYEQYF.

The chain links TRBV7-6 to TRBJ1-4, with TRBD1 as a possible D gene (5 bases). The CDR3 totals 19 residues. The V and J ends lost 4 bases and 8 bases respectively, with 29 bases between them. Germline V gene lookup returns CDR1 SGHVS and CDR2 FNYEAQ. The CDR3 DNA follows: TGTGCCAGCAGCTCCCAAAGGTGGGGCCGAACCCCCGGTGGAGAAAAACTGTTTTTT. It yields the protein CASSSQRWGRTPGGEKLFF.

This rearrangement joins TRBV5-1 to TRBJ2-3; 8 bases align to TRBD1. J gave up 1 base and V 0 bases, and 4 bases lay outside the gene matches. This CDR3 has 16 amino acids. CDR1 and CDR2 from the germline V gene are SGHRS and YFSETQ. The CDR3 nucleotides read TGCGCCAGCAGCTTGGAGGTGGGACAGGGCACAGATACGCAGTATTTT. Protein product: CASSLEVGQGTDTQYF.

The chain combines TRBV6-5 with TRBJ1-6, with D unclear. The CDR3 length is 12 residues. Trimming removed 6 bases from V and 7 bases from J, with 7 bases in between. Germline V CDR1 and CDR2: MNHEY, SVGAGI. CDR3: CASRQPNSPLHF. For the CDR3, the DNA is TGTGCCAGCAGGCAACCCAATTCACCCCTCCACTTT.

V gene TRBV30 combines with J gene TRBJ2-7, with no clear D. Looked up from germline, CDR1 is GTSNPN and CDR2 is SVGIG (reference sequence). This CDR3 region has 14 residues. V was pared by 2 bases and J by 3 bases, with 14 bases between. The chain's CDR3 is CAWSKSPFNYEQYF. Written as DNA, the CDR3 is TGTGCCTGGAGTAAGAGTCCCTTTAACTACGAGCAGTACTTC.